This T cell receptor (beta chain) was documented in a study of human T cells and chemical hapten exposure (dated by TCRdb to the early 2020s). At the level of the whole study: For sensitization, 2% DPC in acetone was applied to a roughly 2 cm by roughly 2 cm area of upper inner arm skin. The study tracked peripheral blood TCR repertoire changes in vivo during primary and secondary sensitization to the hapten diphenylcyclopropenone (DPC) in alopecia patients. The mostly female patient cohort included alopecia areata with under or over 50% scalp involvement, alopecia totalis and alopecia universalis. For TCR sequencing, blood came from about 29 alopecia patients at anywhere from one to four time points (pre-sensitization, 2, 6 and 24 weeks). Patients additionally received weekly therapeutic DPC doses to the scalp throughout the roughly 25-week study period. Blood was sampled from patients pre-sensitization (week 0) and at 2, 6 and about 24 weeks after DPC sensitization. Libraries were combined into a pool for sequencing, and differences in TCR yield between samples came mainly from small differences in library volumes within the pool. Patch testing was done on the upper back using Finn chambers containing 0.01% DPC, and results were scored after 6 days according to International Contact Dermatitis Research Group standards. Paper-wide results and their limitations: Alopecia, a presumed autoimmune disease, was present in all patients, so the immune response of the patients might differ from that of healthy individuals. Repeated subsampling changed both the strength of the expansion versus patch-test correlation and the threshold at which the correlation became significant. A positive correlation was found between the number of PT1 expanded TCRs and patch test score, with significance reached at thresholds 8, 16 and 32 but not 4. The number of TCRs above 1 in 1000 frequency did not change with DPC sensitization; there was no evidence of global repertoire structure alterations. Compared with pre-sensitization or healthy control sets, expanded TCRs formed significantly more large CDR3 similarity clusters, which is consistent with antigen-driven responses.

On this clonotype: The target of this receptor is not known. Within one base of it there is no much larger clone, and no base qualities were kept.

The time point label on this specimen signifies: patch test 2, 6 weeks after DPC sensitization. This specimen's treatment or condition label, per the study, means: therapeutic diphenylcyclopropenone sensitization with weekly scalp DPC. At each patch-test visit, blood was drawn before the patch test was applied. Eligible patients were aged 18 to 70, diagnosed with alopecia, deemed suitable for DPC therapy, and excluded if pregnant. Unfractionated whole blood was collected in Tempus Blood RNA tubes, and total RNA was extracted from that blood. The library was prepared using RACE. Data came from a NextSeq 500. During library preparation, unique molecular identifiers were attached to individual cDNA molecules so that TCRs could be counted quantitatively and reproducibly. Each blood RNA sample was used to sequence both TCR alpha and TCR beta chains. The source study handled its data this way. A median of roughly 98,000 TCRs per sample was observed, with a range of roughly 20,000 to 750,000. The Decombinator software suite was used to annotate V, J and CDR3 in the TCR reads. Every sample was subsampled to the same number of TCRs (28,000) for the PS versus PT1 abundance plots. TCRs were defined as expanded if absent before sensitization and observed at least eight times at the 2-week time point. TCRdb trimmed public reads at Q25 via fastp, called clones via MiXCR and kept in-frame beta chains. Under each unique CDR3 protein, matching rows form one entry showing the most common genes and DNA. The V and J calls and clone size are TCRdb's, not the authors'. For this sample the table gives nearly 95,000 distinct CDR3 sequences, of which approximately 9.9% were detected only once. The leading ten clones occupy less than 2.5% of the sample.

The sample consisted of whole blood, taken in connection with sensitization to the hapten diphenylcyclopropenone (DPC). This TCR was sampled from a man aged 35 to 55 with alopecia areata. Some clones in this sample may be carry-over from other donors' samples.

The DNA reads as follows: TGTGCCAGCAGTGAAGAGGCAGGGTCGGACACTGAAGCTTTCTTT. Its protein product is CASSEEAGSDTEAFF. Recombination linked TRBV6-6 to TRBJ1-1; the D gene is possibly TRBD1, with 5 bases matching. In the germline V gene (reference sequence), CDR1 corresponds to MNHNY and CDR2 to SVGAGI. The CDR3 runs 15 amino acids, cysteine and phenylalanine included. Of all the DNA, just the CDR3 is kept, 45 bases in frame from base 1. The germline ends are 16 bases apart after V is trimmed by 5 bases and J by 3 bases.